This T cell receptor (beta chain) was profiled in a study of blood T cells in healthy people across ages. Study-level points and caveats: Possibly confounding the expanded clonotype changes was the fact that donor CMV status was unknown. Versus aged donors, long-lived donors had higher diversity and more naive CD4+ cells. Diversity of TCR beta per million T cells declined in a roughly linear way with age.

Trimming at V came to 6 bases and at J to 6 bases, leaving 21 bases not matched to a gene. Per the germline V gene, CDR1 is DFQATT and CDR2 is SNEGSKA (reference sequence). The CDR3 spans 18 residues. The use of a sample-barcoded 5' primer and a J-beta primer mix characterized a second PCR of about 6 to 11 cycles. Unique molecular identifiers of 12 random nucleotides labeled each cDNA. TCRdb ran MiXCR on the 5' RACE reads and lists one entry per CDR3 protein. The data hold more than 650,000 distinct CDR3 sequences, with about a fifth observed a single time. In regard to this clonotype: What it recognizes is unknown.

The chain recombines TRBV20-1 with TRBJ1-5; 9 nucleotides line up with TRBD1. Sequencing was done on a sample of blood. This TCR was recovered from a man between 65 and 85 years old in good health. This CDR3 reads CSALVGTGKFMVSQPQHF. The CDR3 bases are TGCAGTGCCCTTGTCGGGACAGGGAAATTTATGGTCAGTCAGCCCCAGCATTTT.